Below are 2 T cell receptor beta chains sequenced from a single sample in a study of T cell responses to AZD1222 COVID-19 vaccine. Generated by immunoSEQ multiplex PCR, the TCRdb table keeps only in-frame clones and is missing some. The sample carries 100,000 to 150,000 clones, about 89% recorded once. Source: peripheral blood, taken on day 0 of AZD1222 vaccination. The receptors stem from an adult in good health.

This chain uses TRBV18 with TRBJ1-2; possible D gene TRBD1, 6 bases. Trimming removed 5 bases from V and 4 bases from J, with 11 bases in between. The length of the CDR3 is 13 residues. CDR1 and CDR2 (germline): KGHSH, LQKENI. CDR3 DNA sequence: TGTGCCAGCTCATTGGGACAAAGCTATGGCTACACCTTC. It codes for CASSLGQSYGYTF.

This chain joins TRBV6-6 and TRBJ1-1; TRBD1 might be the D (5 bases). The CDR3 is 16 residues long. Looked up from germline, CDR1 is MNHNY and CDR2 is SVGAGI (reference sequence). V was trimmed by 0 bases and J by 8 bases, leaving 19 bases between them. CDR3 nucleotides: TGTGCCAGCAGTTACTCGACGGGGGTAGGGTATTCCGAAGCTTTCTTT. Its protein product is CASSYSTGVGYSEAFF.